The rows below give T cell receptor beta chains drawn from one sample of a study of T-cell memory formation after mild COVID-19. TCRdb re-analysed the 5' RACE reads in MiXCR, keeping a single row per CDR3 protein. This table holds a few hundred thousand distinct CDR3 sequences, about a sixth found once. The sequencing input was PBMCs or a T cell subset sorted from them (not recorded which). These receptors were collected from a young man who had mild COVID-19 (a few samples of this study predate the infection). Cell type and time point are not known. The CDR3 runs from the conserved cysteine through the conserved F or W. D genes are given only for firm matches. Size is stated for part of the rows, as once, few or many counts, or as a class when the clone is expanded.

V: TRBV3-1
J: TRBJ1-5
D: .
size: .
CDR3: CASSPEGGQPQHF
DNA: TGTGCCAGCAGCCCCGAGGGAGGTCAGCCCCAGCATTTT

V: TRBV5-5
J: TRBJ2-7
D: .
size: .
CDR3: CASSLMLGYEQYF
DNA: TGTGCCAGCAGCTTGATGCTGGGCTACGAGCAGTACTTC

V: TRBV12-3/TRBV12-4
J: TRBJ2-3
D: .
size: few
CDR3: CASSSSWDTQYF
DNA: TGTGCCAGCAGTTCGAGCTGGGATACGCAGTATTTT

V: TRBV28
J: TRBJ1-1
D: .
size: few
CDR3: CASSLWDGAFF
DNA: TGTGCCAGCAGTTTGTGGGACGGAGCTTTCTTT

V: TRBV20-1
J: TRBJ2-7
D: .
size: .
CDR3: CSASLMGPYEQYF
DNA: TGCAGTGCTAGTCTGATGGGCCCCTACGAGCAGTACTTC

V: TRBV11-2
J: TRBJ1-4
D: .
size: few
CDR3: CASSLLGALNEKLFF
DNA: TGTGCCAGCAGCTTGTTGGGGGCCCTTAATGAAAAACTGTTTTTT

V: TRBV29-1
J: TRBJ2-1
D: .
size: few
CDR3: CSAPGRASDVDEQFF
DNA: TGCAGCGCCCCAGGGCGGGCTAGCGATGTCGATGAGCAGTTCTTC

V: TRBV6-5
J: TRBJ2-1
D: TRBD1
size: .
CDR3: CASSEDRGYVHNEQFF
DNA: TGTGCCAGCAGCGAAGACAGGGGGTACGTTCACAATGAGCAGTTCTTC

V: TRBV6-1
J: TRBJ2-5
D: .
size: .
CDR3: CASSEGADQETQYF
DNA: TGTGCCAGCAGTGAAGGTGCAGACCAAGAGACCCAGTACTTC

V: TRBV6-6
J: TRBJ2-2
D: .
size: few
CDR3: CASLPYGDNTGELFF
DNA: TGTGCCAGCCTTCCTTACGGAGATAACACCGGGGAGCTGTTTTTT

V: TRBV28
J: TRBJ2-1
D: .
size: .
CDR3: CASCGTVDNEQFF
DNA: TGTGCCAGCTGCGGGACGGTCGACAATGAGCAGTTCTTC

V: TRBV12-3/TRBV12-4
J: TRBJ1-2
D: .
size: few
CDR3: CASSQMTGAGYTF
DNA: TGTGCCAGCAGTCAAATGACAGGTGCTGGCTACACCTTC

V: TRBV30
J: TRBJ2-5
D: .
size: few
CDR3: CAWDRLRTQYF
DNA: TGTGCCTGGGACCGTCTTAGAACCCAGTACTTC

V: TRBV10-3
J: TRBJ2-4
D: TRBD1
size: few
CDR3: CAIITPGQGWKSIQYF
DNA: TGTGCCATCATTACACCGGGACAGGGTTGGAAAAGCATTCAGTACTTC

V: TRBV7-2
J: TRBJ1-4
D: .
size: few
CDR3: CASSLVGGNEKLFF
DNA: TGTGCCAGCAGCTTAGTCGGGGGTAATGAAAAACTGTTTTTT

V: TRBV5-1
J: TRBJ1-6
D: .
size: .
CDR3: CASSLNPNQQANSPLHF
DNA: TGCGCCAGCAGCTTGAACCCGAACCAACAGGCAAATTCACCCCTCCACTTT

V: TRBV7-2
J: TRBJ1-4
D: .
size: few
CDR3: CASSFDSATNEKLFF
DNA: TGTGCCAGCAGCTTCGACAGCGCAACTAATGAAAAACTGTTTTTT

V: TRBV6-5
J: TRBJ2-3
D: TRBD2
size: few
CDR3: CASSLSGGQGDTQYF
DNA: TGTGCCAGCAGTCTCAGCGGGGGCCAGGGAGATACGCAGTATTTT

V: TRBV11-3
J: TRBJ2-1
D: TRBD1
size: .
CDR3: CASSSTGTGLNEQFF
DNA: TGTGCCAGCAGCTCCACCGGGACAGGGTTGAATGAGCAGTTCTTC

V: TRBV6-5
J: TRBJ2-1
D: .
size: few
CDR3: CASSYSGGGGEQFF
DNA: TGTGCCAGCAGTTACTCAGGAGGCGGAGGTGAGCAGTTCTTC

V: TRBV29-1
J: TRBJ2-5
D: .
size: few
CDR3: CSAARDQSQETQYF
DNA: TGCAGCGCCGCGAGGGATCAATCACAAGAGACCCAGTACTTC

V: TRBV6-6
J: TRBJ2-1
D: .
size: .
CDR3: CASTLTDGVREQFF
DNA: TGTGCCAGCACCCTTACGGACGGAGTCCGTGAGCAGTTCTTC

V: TRBV4-1
J: TRBJ1-2
D: TRBD1
size: .
CDR3: CASSQDRSFYGYTF
DNA: TGCGCCAGCAGCCAGGACAGGAGTTTCTATGGCTACACCTTC

V: TRBV10-3
J: TRBJ2-3
D: TRBD1
size: .
CDR3: CAISGSGQGPDTQYF
DNA: TGTGCCATCAGTGGGTCGGGACAGGGCCCAGATACGCAGTATTTT

V: TRBV4-1
J: TRBJ1-5
D: TRBD1
size: few
CDR3: CASSQDLGTANQPQHF
DNA: TGCGCCAGCAGCCAAGATCTCGGGACAGCTAATCAGCCCCAGCATTTT

V: TRBV30
J: TRBJ1-6
D: .
size: few
CDR3: CAWSFMTSPLHF
DNA: TGTGCCTGGAGTTTCATGACTTCACCCCTCCACTTT

V: TRBV12-3/TRBV12-4
J: TRBJ2-7
D: TRBD1
size: many
CDR3: CASRRGTGGSYEQYF
DNA: TGTGCCAGCAGGAGAGGGACAGGGGGCTCCTACGAGCAGTACTTC

V: TRBV19
J: TRBJ1-1
D: .
size: .
CDR3: CASSISRKNTEAFF
DNA: TGTGCCAGTAGTATTTCCCGGAAAAACACTGAAGCTTTCTTT

V: TRBV7-9
J: TRBJ1-6
D: .
size: .
CDR3: CASLNNRSGSPLHF
DNA: TGTGCCAGCTTAAACAATCGGAGTGGATCACCCCTCCACTTT

V: TRBV12-3/TRBV12-4
J: TRBJ2-2
D: .
size: .
CDR3: CASSLQGPPFGELFF
DNA: TGTGCCAGCAGTTTACAGGGGCCTCCTTTCGGGGAGCTGTTTTTT

V: TRBV18
J: TRBJ1-6
D: .
size: .
CDR3: CASSPLSRGNNSPLHF
DNA: TGTGCCAGCTCACCACTATCAAGAGGGAACAATTCACCCCTCCACTTT

V: TRBV20-1
J: TRBJ1-2
D: TRBD1
size: few
CDR3: CSAARGTGATNYGYTF
DNA: TGCAGTGCTGCCCGGGGGACAGGGGCCACTAACTATGGCTACACCTTC

V: TRBV7-9
J: TRBJ1-2
D: .
size: few
CDR3: CASSLAPVEGHGYTF
DNA: TGTGCCAGCAGCTTAGCGCCGGTAGAAGGCCATGGCTACACCTTC

V: TRBV2
J: TRBJ2-2
D: .
size: few
CDR3: CASSERQITGELFF
DNA: TGTGCCAGCAGTGAAAGGCAGATTACCGGGGAGCTGTTTTTT

V: TRBV5-1
J: TRBJ1-1
D: .
size: few
CDR3: CASSSLLGGTEAFF
DNA: TGCGCCAGCAGCTCCCTCTTGGGGGGAACTGAAGCTTTCTTT

V: TRBV7-3
J: TRBJ1-1
D: .
size: .
CDR3: CASSPTGLGNTEAFF
DNA: TGTGCCAGCAGCCCTACAGGGTTGGGGAACACTGAAGCTTTCTTT

V: TRBV7-2
J: TRBJ2-3
D: TRBD2
size: .
CDR3: CASSLPTSGVITDTQYF
DNA: TGTGCCAGCAGCTTGCCGACTAGCGGGGTGATCACAGATACGCAGTATTTT

V: TRBV2
J: TRBJ2-5
D: .
size: .
CDR3: CASSDLVEQETQYF
DNA: TGTGCCAGCAGTGACCTCGTGGAGCAAGAGACCCAGTACTTC

V: TRBV5-1
J: TRBJ2-7
D: .
size: few
CDR3: CASSLRVSYEQYF
DNA: TGCGCCAGCAGCCTCAGGGTGAGCTACGAGCAGTACTTC

V: TRBV24-1
J: TRBJ2-3
D: .
size: .
CDR3: CATSDPNLQERLADTQYF
DNA: TGTGCCACCAGTGATCCGAACCTACAGGAGAGGTTAGCAGATACGCAGTATTTT

V: TRBV5-1
J: TRBJ1-1
D: TRBD1
size: few
CDR3: CASSPVTGVDTEAFF
DNA: TGCGCCAGCAGCCCAGTTACAGGGGTTGACACTGAAGCTTTCTTT

V: TRBV30
J: TRBJ1-4
D: .
size: .
CDR3: CASQGGSEKLFF
DNA: TGTGCCTCCCAGGGTGGAAGTGAAAAACTGTTTTTT